Given below is one T cell receptor (beta chain) in context. What it binds is not known. As to treatment: 10-day PBMC culture with coronavirus spike peptide pools or control peptides (ViraFEST assay). Sequencing of cultured CD4+ T cell DNA used the Oncomine TCR Beta short-read assay. TCRdb reanalysed the PCR reads using MiXCR and keeps one entry per CDR3 protein. The sample has 20,000 to 25,000 distinct CDR3 sequences; approximately 56% are singletons. This entry comes from a study of vaccination and CD4 T cells after COVID-19. Study details: Cultures acting as controls obtained a CEFX pool, an HIV-1 Nef pool, or no peptide.

The specimen comprised CD4+ T cells from blood, cultured in vitro, sampled after SARS-CoV-2 vaccination. The origin of this receptor is a human donor who received a COVID-19 vaccine.

The CDR3 nucleotides are TGCAGTGCTAGGTTCCGGGAAAATCAGCCCCAGCATTTT. Its translation is CSARFRENQPQHF. The chain couples TRBV20-1 to TRBJ1-5; D is unresolved. The CDR3 is 13 residues long. CDR1 DFQATT and CDR2 SNEGSKA come from the germline V gene (reference sequence). Trimming stripped 3 bases from V and 4 bases from J, with 10 bases between.